A single sample is the source of the 6 T cell receptor beta chains below, sequenced in a study of blood T cells in healthy people across ages (dated by TCRdb to between 2015 and 2017). The library was built by means of 5' RACE. This sample was sequenced with an Illumina HiSeq 2500. A second roughly 6 to 12 cycle PCR used a sample-barcoded 5' primer and a J-beta primer mix. TCRdb reprocessing: public reads trimmed at Q25 with fastp, clones called with MiXCR, in-frame beta chains kept. Entries are consolidated by CDR3 protein sequence, retaining the most common genes and DNA. The sample table holds some 1.5 million distinct CDR3 sequences, of which over 25% were seen once. Over 7% of the sample is held by the ten biggest clonotypes. The sequencing input was blood. Receptor source: a woman between 25 and 40 years old in good health.

The gene calls are TRBV6-5 and TRBJ2-5; 11 nucleotides line up with TRBD2. The CDR3 has 14 residues. Germline CDR1 is MNHEY and CDR2 is SVGAGI. The V segment lost 8 bases and the J segment 7 bases; nucleotides outside the gene matches: 9. The CDR3 DNA follows: TGTGCCAGCCAACTAGCGGGGGCCCGCGGGACCCAGTACTTC. It is translated as CASQLAGARGTQYF.

The rearrangement links TRBV10-3 to TRBJ2-3; 9 nucleotides align to TRBD1. CDR1 is ENHRY and CDR2 is SYGVKD in the germline V gene. This CDR3 has 14 amino acids. The trim removed 10 bases at V and 0 bases at J, leaving 5 bases unmatched. The DNA of the CDR3 is TGTGCCACCAGAGGACAGGGGAGCACAGATACGCAGTATTTT. Translating gives CATRGQGSTDTQYF.

This clonotype has just a few counts. The chain joins TRBV20-1 to TRBJ2-1; D might be TRBD1 or TRBD2, each matching 5 bases. V lost 2 bases and J 4 bases, leaving 18 bases between the germline ends. This CDR3 spans 16 amino acids. The V gene's germline CDR1 is DFQATT and CDR2 SNEGSKA (reference sequence). The CDR3: CSARSTTGPLYNEQFF. CDR3 DNA: TGCAGTGCTAGATCCACCACGGGGCCACTTTACAATGAGCAGTTCTTC.

For this clonotype: One end of the junction is discordant with germline, which a read error may explain. The chain joins TRBV20-1 to TRBJ2-5, with TRBD2 identical over 10 bases. The CDR3 sequence is 15 residues long. Germline loops: CDR1 DFQATT, CDR2 SNEGSKA (reference sequence). CDR3 nucleotide sequence: TGCTGTGCTAGAATCCCAGCGGGGGGGCAAGAGACCCAGTACTTC. It encodes CCARIPAGGQETQYF.

This clonotype was detected only a few times. This rearrangement joins TRBV30 to TRBJ2-1; 10 bases are shared with TRBD2. V lost 6 bases and J lost 10; bases outside the gene matches: 24. The CDR3 has 18 amino acids. Per the germline V gene, CDR1 is GTSNPN and CDR2 is SVGIG (reference sequence). CDR3 DNA: TGTGCCTGCGTAGACAGGGGAAACATAGCGGGAGGAAACTACGAGCAGTTCTTC. This sequence encodes CACVDRGNIAGGNYEQFF.

Concerning this clonotype: A read error may produce the germline difference seen at one junction end. This chain links TRBV5-1 with TRBJ1-4; 7 positions match TRBD1. The CDR3 covers 16 residues. Per the germline V gene, CDR1 is SGHRS and CDR2 is YFSETQ. The CDR3 region has the DNA TGCGCCAGCAGGAAGAGACAGGGTGCAACTAATGAAAAACGGTTTTTT. It codes for CASRKRQGATNEKRFF.